This TCR beta chain was recorded in a study of cytomegalovirus exposure and HLA in healthy donors. Primers: 60 Vbeta forward and 13 Jbeta reverse. Clones were sequenced by immunoSEQ multiplex PCR, and TCRdb holds only the in-frame ones, with some missing. The sample carries around 190,000 clones, around four fifths recorded once. The CDR3 spans 15 residues. J gave up 6 bases and V 5 bases, and 11 bases lay outside the gene matches. Germline V lookup: CDR1 MNHEY, CDR2 SMNVEV (reference sequence). As concerns this clone: The antigen is unknown.

Study observations and caveats: In vitro, a few CMV-associated chains proved specific for CMV antigens.

The sequenced sample consisted of PBMCs. This chain links TRBV27 with TRBJ2-3; 7 bases agree with TRBD2. This clonotype was sampled from a man aged 35 to 55 in good health and CMV-seropositive. The CDR3 DNA reads TGTGCCAGCAGTAACAGGACTAGAGGTCGGGATACGCAGTATTTT. Translating it yields CASSNRTRGRDTQYF.